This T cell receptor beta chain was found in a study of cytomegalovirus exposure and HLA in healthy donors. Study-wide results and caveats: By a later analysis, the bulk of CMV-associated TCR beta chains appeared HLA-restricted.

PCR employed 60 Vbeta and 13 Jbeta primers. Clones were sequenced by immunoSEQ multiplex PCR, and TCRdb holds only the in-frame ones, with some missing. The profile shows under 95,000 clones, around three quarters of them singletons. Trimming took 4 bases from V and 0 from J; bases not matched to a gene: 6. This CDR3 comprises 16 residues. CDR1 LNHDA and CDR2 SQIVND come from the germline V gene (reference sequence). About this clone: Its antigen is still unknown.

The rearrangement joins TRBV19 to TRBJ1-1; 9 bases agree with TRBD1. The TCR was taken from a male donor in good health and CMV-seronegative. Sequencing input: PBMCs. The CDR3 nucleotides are TGTGCCAGTAGTAAACGAGGACAGGGGATGAACACTGAAGCTTTCTTT. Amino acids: CASSKRGQGMNTEAFF.